Listed below are T cell receptor beta chains from one sample, sequenced in a study of OX40 agonist ivuxolimab in advanced cancers. Data came from immunoSEQ multiplex PCR; TCRdb stores just in-frame clones and leaves some out. The repertoire includes about 59,000 clones, approximately 87% of them detected once, and 0.37% sits in the top ten. This material consisted of CD4+ or CD8+ T cells sorted from blood, taken in a trial of the OX40 agonist ivuxolimab. Every receptor here comes from an adult with an advanced solid tumor such as melanoma, head and neck, liver or kidney cancer. Both conserved end residues are part of each CDR3. D genes are given only for firm matches. Size is stated for part of the rows, as once, few or many counts, or as a class when the clone is expanded.

CDR3,DNA,V,size,D,J
CASSLTTGTYEQYF,TGCGCCAGCAGCTTGACCACAGGTACCTACGAGCAGTACTTC,TRBV5-1,once,-,TRBJ2-7
CASSQPGQLDSGNTIYF,TGTGCCAGCAGTCAACCGGGACAGTTAGACTCTGGAAACACCATATATTTT,TRBV7-2,-,TRBD1,TRBJ1-3
CAISLAGDYNEQFF,TGTGCCATCAGTTTAGCGGGAGACTACAATGAGCAGTTCTTC,TRBV10-3,-,TRBD2,TRBJ2-1
CASSEWGWGTGGSQPQHF,TGTGCCAGCAGTGAATGGGGTTGGGGGACAGGGGGCTCTCAGCCCCAGCATTTT,TRBV6-1,-,TRBD1,TRBJ1-5
CASSLLAGTNQPQHF,TGCGCCAGCAGCTTGTTAGCAGGGACCAATCAGCCCCAGCATTTT,TRBV5-1,-,-,TRBJ1-5
CAISDRTGGMNNEQFF,TGTGCCATCAGTGATAGGACAGGGGGCATGAACAATGAGCAGTTCTTC,TRBV10-3,-,TRBD1,TRBJ2-1
CASSYSIIQVQETQYF,TGTGCCAGCAGTTACTCAATTATACAGGTCCAAGAGACCCAGTACTTC,TRBV6-5,-,-,TRBJ2-5
CASSGLGQGPITF,TGTGCCAGCAGTGGACTCGGGCAGGGTCCGATCACCTTC,TRBV25-1,-,-,TRBJ1-2
CASRQGANYGYTF,TGTGCCAGCAGACAGGGGGCTAACTATGGCTACACCTTC,TRBV25-1,-,TRBD1,TRBJ1-2
CAWARDGELFF,TGTGCCTGGGCAAGAGACGGGGAACTGTTTTTT,TRBV30,-,-,TRBJ1-4
CASTWGMNTEAFF,TGTGCCAGCACTTGGGGGATGAACACTGAAGCTTTCTTT,TRBV14,-,-,TRBJ1-1
CASSLTGTGFGAFF,TGTGCCAGCAGCTTGACCGGGACTGGATTTGGGGCTTTCTTT,TRBV5-4,few,-,TRBJ1-1
CATNGGETGLGEQYF,TGTGCCACCAATGGGGGGGAAACAGGGTTGGGCGAGCAGTACTTC,TRBV10-3,-,-,TRBJ2-7
CASSPSSIPGTSGMDTQYF,TGCGCCAGCAGCCCCAGTTCCATCCCCGGGACTAGCGGGATGGATACGCAGTATTTT,TRBV5-1,-,TRBD2,TRBJ2-3
CASSATPDQPQHF,TGTGCCAGCAGTGCCACCCCCGATCAGCCCCAGCATTTT,TRBV6-1,few,-,TRBJ1-5
CASSSSLAGHSGANVLTF,TGTGCCAGCAGCTCGTCCCTGGCAGGACACTCTGGGGCCAACGTCCTGACTTTC,TRBV21-1,-,-,TRBJ2-6
CASSLGQGDDYGYTF,TGTGCCAGCAGCTTAGGGCAGGGTGACGACTATGGCTACACCTTC,TRBV7-9,-,-,TRBJ1-2
CAWRQGATEAFF,TGTGCCTGGAGGCAGGGGGCTACTGAAGCTTTCTTT,TRBV30,once,TRBD1,TRBJ1-1
CSVARQTQETQYF,TGCAGCGTTGCTCGCCAGACTCAAGAGACCCAGTACTTC,TRBV29-1,few,-,TRBJ2-5
CASAQPDTDTQYF,TGTGCCTCCGCTCAGCCCGACACAGATACGCAGTATTTT,TRBV19,-,-,TRBJ2-3
CAWSRGLGGYTF,TGTGCCTGGTCCAGGGGGCTGGGGGGCTACACCTTC,TRBV30,once,TRBD1,TRBJ1-2
CASSEYAGTGGGETQYF,TGTGCCAGCAGTGAATACGCCGGGACAGGGGGCGGGGAGACCCAGTACTTC,TRBV25-1,-,TRBD1,TRBJ2-5
CASTDNSNQPQHF,TGTGCCAGCACGGACAATAGCAATCAGCCCCAGCATTTT,TRBV6-6,-,-,TRBJ1-5
CASSGTLNTEAFF,TGTGCCAGCAGCGGGACCTTGAACACTGAAGCTTTCTTT,TRBV9,-,-,TRBJ1-1
CASTTRYNEQFF,TGTGCCAGCACAACGAGATACAATGAGCAGTTCTTC,TRBV6-5,-,-,TRBJ2-1
CAISESPEIGEKLFF,TGTGCCATCAGTGAGTCGCCAGAGATAGGTGAAAAACTGTTTTTT,TRBV10-3,-,-,TRBJ1-4
CASSGRDGPYEQYF,TGTGCCAGCAGCGGTAGGGACGGCCCCTACGAGCAGTACTTC,TRBV7-2,-,-,TRBJ2-7
CASKTGGASYGYTF,TGTGCCAGCAAGACAGGGGGCGCTTCCTATGGCTACACCTTC,TRBV28,few,TRBD1,TRBJ1-2
CASSPGVRETQYF,TGTGCCAGCAGCCCCGGGGTACGAGAGACCCAGTACTTC,TRBV7-2,-,-,TRBJ2-5
CASSLSGYKNIQYF,TGTGCCAGCAGCTTGTCAGGGTACAAAAACATTCAGTACTTC,TRBV5-4,-,-,TRBJ2-4
CASSYRGSSYEQYF,TGTGCCAGCAGTTACAGGGGCTCTAGCTACGAGCAGTACTTC,TRBV28,-,TRBD1,TRBJ2-7
CASSLEGTYTEAFF,TGTGCCAGCAGCTTAGAGGGGACTTACACTGAAGCTTTCTTT,TRBV7-3,-,-,TRBJ1-1
CASSEASTTYGYTF,TGTGCCAGCTCAGAGGCTAGCACCACTTATGGCTACACCTTC,TRBV18,-,-,TRBJ1-2
CASSSWTPHSGNTIYF,TGTGCCAGCAGCTCCTGGACACCGCACTCTGGAAACACCATATATTTT,TRBV5-6,-,-,TRBJ1-3
CASSEGVGGQPQHF,TGTGCCAGCAGTGAAGGGGTAGGGGGACAGCCCCAGCATTTT,TRBV6-1,once,-,TRBJ1-5
CASSLTSGGNEQFF,TGTGCCAGCAGCTTGACTAGCGGGGGTAATGAGCAGTTCTTC,TRBV7-3,-,TRBD2,TRBJ2-1
CASSSRDRGAYEQYF,TGTGCCAGTAGTTCCCGGGACAGGGGGGCCTACGAGCAGTACTTC,TRBV19,-,TRBD1,TRBJ2-7
CASSQDPGTVNTEAFF,TGTGCCAGCAGCCAAGATCCCGGGACAGTGAACACTGAAGCTTTCTTT,TRBV14,-,TRBD1,TRBJ1-1
CASSLETVAFF,TGTGCCAGCAGCTTAGAGACAGTAGCTTTCTTT,TRBV7-8,-,-,TRBJ1-1
CASSEAPGNSGNTIYF,TGTGCCAGCAGTGAAGCGCCGGGGAACTCTGGAAACACCATATATTTT,TRBV2,few,-,TRBJ1-3
CATSRDGALDVRTDTQYF,TGTGCCACCAGCAGAGATGGGGCACTCGACGTGCGCACAGATACGCAGTATTTT,TRBV15,-,-,TRBJ2-3
CASSLGPYYEQYF,TGTGCCAGCAGTTTGGGACCATACTACGAGCAGTACTTC,TRBV27,-,-,TRBJ2-7
CASSRWQPYNSPLHF,TGTGCCAGCAGCCGATGGCAGCCGTATAATTCACCCCTCCACTTT,TRBV7-8,-,-,TRBJ1-6
CASTTGQGVYNEQFF,TGTGCCAGTACTACGGGACAGGGGGTCTACAATGAGCAGTTCTTC,TRBV19,-,TRBD1,TRBJ2-1
CASSGQLSSGNTIYF,TGTGCCAGCAGTGGTCAGTTGAGCTCTGGAAACACCATATATTTT,TRBV2,-,-,TRBJ1-3
CAITPGVGEKLFF,TGTGCCATCACCCCAGGGGTGGGTGAAAAACTGTTTTTT,TRBV10-3,-,-,TRBJ1-4
CAWSALSGYTF,TGTGCCTGGAGTGCCCTTAGCGGCTACACCTTC,TRBV30,few,-,TRBJ1-2
CASSPGGSESILDSPLHF,TGTGCCAGCAGCCCGGGGGGGTCCGAGTCCATATTGGATTCACCCCTCCACTTT,TRBV28,-,-,TRBJ1-6